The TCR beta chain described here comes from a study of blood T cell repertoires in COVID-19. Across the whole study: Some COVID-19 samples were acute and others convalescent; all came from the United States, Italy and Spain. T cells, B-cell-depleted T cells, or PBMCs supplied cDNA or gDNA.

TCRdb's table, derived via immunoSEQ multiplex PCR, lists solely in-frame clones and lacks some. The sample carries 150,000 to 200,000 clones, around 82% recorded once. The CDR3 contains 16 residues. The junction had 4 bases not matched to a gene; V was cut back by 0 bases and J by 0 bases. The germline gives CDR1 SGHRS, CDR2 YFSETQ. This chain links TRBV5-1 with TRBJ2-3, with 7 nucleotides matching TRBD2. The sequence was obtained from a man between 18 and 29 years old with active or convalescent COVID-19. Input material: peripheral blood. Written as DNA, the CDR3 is TGCGCCAGCAGCTTGGTGACTAGCCATAGCACAGATACGCAGTATTTT. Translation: CASSLVTSHSTDTQYF.